The 15 T cell receptor beta chains below were found in one sample sequenced in a study of control samples from healthy donors and cancer patients. TCRdb's copy holds only in-frame clones and misses some; the assay was immunoSEQ multiplex PCR. This sample yields 60,000 or so clones, of which roughly 86% are seen a single time; more than 3.5% belongs to the top ten. Sequenced input: blood. The origin of the receptors is a man in his fifties in good health.

This sequence joins TRBV28 and TRBJ1-2, with D possibly TRBD1 on 5 matching bases. With 5 bases removed from V and 0 bases from J, the gap between germline ends came to 13 bases. This CDR3 comprises 15 residues. CDR1 and CDR2 (germline): MDHEN, SYDVKM. CDR3 region: CASSPTGSTNYGYTF. CDR3 nucleotide sequence: TGTGCCAGCAGTCCAACAGGATCAACTAACTATGGCTACACCTTC.

This chain uses TRBV9 with TRBJ2-7; 10 bases agree with TRBD1. CDR1 is SGDLS, CDR2 YYNGEE, per germline. V was pared by 3 bases and J by 6 bases, with 12 bases of the junction left unmatched. The CDR3 loop spans 16 amino acids. CDR3 nucleotides: TGTGCCAGCAGCGGTTCCGTTAGGGGACAGGGGACCGAGCAGTACTTC. Translated, it gives CASSGSVRGQGTEQYF.

The chain employs TRBV2 and TRBJ1-5; weak D call: TRBD1 (6 bases). The germline V gene encodes CDR1 SNHLY and CDR2 FYNNEI. This CDR3 has 15 residues. Trimming left V 6 bases short and J 0 bases short, with 12 bases between. CDR3 loop: CASSSDRISNQPQHF. The CDR3, as DNA: TGTGCCAGCAGCTCCGACAGGATTAGCAATCAGCCCCAGCATTTT.

The CDR3 sequence: CASSPGLEGNEQFF. For the CDR3, the DNA is TGTGCCAGCAGCCCGGGACTAGAGGGCAATGAGCAGTTCTTC. The chain employs TRBV7-3 and TRBJ2-1, with 8 bases aligning to TRBD2. The CDR3 consists of 14 residues. V shed 5 bases and J 6 bases; nucleotides not matched to a gene: 6. Germline V gene data show CDR1 as SGHTA and CDR2 as FQGTGA.

The chain is built from TRBV2 and TRBJ1-4; 9 bases match TRBD1. In germline, CDR1 is SNHLY, CDR2 FYNNEI. Trimming cost V 4 bases and J 7 bases; bases outside gene matches: 4. The CDR3 loop spans 14 amino acids. The CDR3 protein is CASSGGTGREKLFF. CDR3 DNA: TGTGCCAGCAGTGGGGGGACAGGGCGTGAAAAACTGTTTTTT.

The chain's CDR3 is CASSLRGISYEQYF. In DNA form, the CDR3 reads TGTGCCAGCAGCTTAAGGGGAATCTCCTACGAGCAGTACTTC. The chain carries TRBV7-9 and TRBJ2-7; maybe TRBD1 (5 bases). The CDR3 is made up of 14 amino acids. Germline V gives CDR1 SEHNR, CDR2 FQNEAQ (reference sequence). The V end was cut by 2 bases, the J end by 0 bases, with 8 bases between.

This clone was detected a few times. For the CDR3, the DNA is TGTGCCAGCAGTTTCGGACAGGGGGGATCACCCCTCCACTTT. Protein sequence: CASSFGQGGSPLHF. The V gene is TRBV28, the J gene TRBJ1-6, with 10 positions matching TRBD1. Looked up from germline, CDR1 is MDHEN and CDR2 is SYDVKM. CDR3 length: 14 residues. The J segment lost 10 bases and the V segment lost 3 bases, leaving 3 bases of the junction unmatched.

This chain links TRBV19 with TRBJ2-1; TRBD2 matches 8 bases. The V gene end was trimmed by 10 bases and the J gene end by 7 bases; junction bases not matched to a gene: 15. The germline V gene has CDR1 LNHDA and CDR2 SQIVND (reference sequence). The CDR3 is 15 residues long. CDR3 sequence: CATWGTSGPGNEQFF. The CDR3 bases are TGTGCCACCTGGGGCACTAGCGGACCTGGGAATGAGCAGTTCTTC. The full variable domain, in which reference TRBV19 and TRBJ2-1 provide the parts outside the CDR3, is DGGITQSPKYLFRKEGQNVTLSCEQNLNHDAMYWYRQDPGQGLRLIYYSQIVNDFQKGDIAEGYSVSREKKESFPLTVTSAQKNPTAFYLCATWGTSGPGNEQFFGPGTRLTVL.

The rearrangement uses TRBV5-8 and TRBJ2-2, with no clear D. CDR1 is SGHTS, CDR2 YDEGEE, per germline. V was shortened by 1 base and J by 0 bases, with 13 bases between the two germline ends. This CDR3 has 17 residues. The CDR3 spells CASSLFGLVTNTGELFF. The DNA for the CDR3 is TGTGCCAGCAGCTTGTTCGGGCTGGTAACGAACACCGGGGAGCTGTTTTTT. Variable domain in full (rest from reference TRBV5-8 and TRBJ2-2): EAGVTQSPTHLIKTRGQQATLRCSPISGHTSVYWYQQALGLGLQFLLWYDEGEERNRGNFPPRFSGRQFPNYSSELNVNALELEDSALYLCASSLFGLVTNTGELFFGEGSRLTVL.

Written as DNA, the CDR3 is TGTGCCAGCAGCCCGGGGACGGGCTGGGAAGCTTTCTTT. Amino acid sequence: CASSPGTGWEAFF. The chain carries TRBV5-6 and TRBJ1-1; D possibly corresponds to TRBD1 (5 bases). Germline V gene sequence: CDR1 SGHDT, CDR2 YYEEEE. The CDR3 covers 13 residues. Between the trimmed V and J ends, which lost 4 bases and 8 bases, there was a span of 15 bases.

The chain links TRBV6-2 or TRBV6-3 to TRBJ1-2; a possible D gene is TRBD1 (6 bases). Trimming pared 6 bases from V and 9 bases from J, leaving 17 bases between. Germline V gene sequence: CDR1 MNHEY, CDR2 SVGEGT. CDR3 length equals 13 residues. CDR3 amino acids: CASSTNDRSRYTF. DNA of the CDR3: TGTGCCAGCAGCACCAACGACAGGTCCCGCTACACCTTC.

This clone was seen just once. The gene calls are TRBV7-6 and TRBJ2-5; 8 nucleotides agree with TRBD1. The CDR3 has 17 residues. The V gene end was trimmed by 1 base and the J gene end by 4 bases; junction bases not matched to a gene: 11. CDR1 SGHVS and CDR2 FNYEAQ come from the germline V gene. CDR3 sequence: CASSLVAGGAVVETQYF. Written as DNA, the CDR3 is TGTGCCAGCAGCTTAGTTGCAGGGGGCGCGGTGGTAGAGACCCAGTACTTC.

The CDR3 spells CASSYSLEGYGYTF. For the CDR3, the DNA is TGTGCCAGCAGTTACTCTTTGGAAGGCTATGGCTACACCTTC. The chain employs TRBV6-5 and TRBJ1-2; D remains ambiguous. V lost 0 bases and J lost 4, with 9 bases in between. Germline CDR1 MNHEY, CDR2 SVGAGI. CDR3 length equals 14 residues.

The chain uses TRBV24-1 and TRBJ1-4; no clear D. Germline V CDR1 and CDR2: KGHDR, SFDVKD. Trimming took 4 bases from V and 7 from J, leaving 12 bases between them. CDR3 length equals 14 residues. The CDR3 DNA is TGTGCCACCAGTGAAGGTGGACGGCGTGAAAAACTGTTTTTT. Translation gives CATSEGGRREKLFF.

The chain couples TRBV5-4 to TRBJ1-2; 10 positions match TRBD1. CDR3 size: 16 residues. Trimming removed 3 bases from V and 2 bases from J; junction bases left unmatched: 7. Germline lookup yields CDR1 SGHNT and CDR2 YYREEE (reference sequence). The CDR3 DNA is TGTGCCAGCAGCTCCCCCGGACAGGGGGAAAACTATGGCTACACCTTC. This sequence encodes CASSSPGQGENYGYTF.